This TCR beta chain was sequenced in a study of T cells expressing NK-cell markers. Study-level background: The study drew TCR beta repertoires from sorted CD3+CD56+NKG2C+, CD3+CD56+NKG2C- and CD3+CD56-NKG2C+ T cells. Among the eight sequenced donors, seven tested HCMV-seropositive and one tested seronegative.

This CDR3 spans 16 amino acids. Germline-derived CDR1 and CDR2 are SGHNT and YENEEA. TCRdb re-called the 5' RACE reads and shows each CDR3 protein once, DNA omitted. The clone table shows about 440,000 distinct CDR3 sequences, with the ten largest holding under 7.5%. The chain recombines TRBV11-3 with TRBJ2-1. The source material was blood T cells: a sorted CD56 or NKG2C T cell subset, CD4+ or CD8+ T cells, or bulk PBMC T cells (not recorded which). The receptor was isolated from a woman aged 18 to 75 in good health. The CDR3 is CASSRSQAAYYNEQFF.